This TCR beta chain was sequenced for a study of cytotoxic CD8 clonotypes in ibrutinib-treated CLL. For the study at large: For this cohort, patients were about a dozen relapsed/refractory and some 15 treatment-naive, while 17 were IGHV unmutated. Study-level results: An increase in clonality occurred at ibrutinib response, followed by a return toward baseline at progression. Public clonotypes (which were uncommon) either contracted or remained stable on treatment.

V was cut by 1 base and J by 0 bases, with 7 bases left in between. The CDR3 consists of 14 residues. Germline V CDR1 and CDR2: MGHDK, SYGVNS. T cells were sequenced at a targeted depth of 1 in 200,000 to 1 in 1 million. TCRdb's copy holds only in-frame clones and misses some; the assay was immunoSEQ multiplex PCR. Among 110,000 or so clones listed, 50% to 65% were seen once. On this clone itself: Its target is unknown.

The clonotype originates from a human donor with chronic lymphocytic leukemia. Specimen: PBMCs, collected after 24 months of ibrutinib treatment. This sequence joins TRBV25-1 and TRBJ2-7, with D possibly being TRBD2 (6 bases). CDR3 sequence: CASSEWGDSYEQYF. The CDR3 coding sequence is TGTGCCAGCAGTGAATGGGGGGACTCCTACGAGCAGTACTTC.